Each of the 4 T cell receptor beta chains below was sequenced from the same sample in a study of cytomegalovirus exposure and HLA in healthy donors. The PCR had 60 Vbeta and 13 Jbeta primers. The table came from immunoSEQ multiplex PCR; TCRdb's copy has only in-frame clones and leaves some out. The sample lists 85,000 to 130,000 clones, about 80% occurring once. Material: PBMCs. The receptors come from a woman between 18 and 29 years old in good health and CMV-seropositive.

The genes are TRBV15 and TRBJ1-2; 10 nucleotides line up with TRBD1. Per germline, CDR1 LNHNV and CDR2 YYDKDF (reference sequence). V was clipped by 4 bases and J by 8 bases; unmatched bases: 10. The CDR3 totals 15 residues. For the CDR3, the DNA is TGTGCCACCAGCACCGTGACGGGACAGGGGATCGGCTACACCTTC. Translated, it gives CATSTVTGQGIGYTF.

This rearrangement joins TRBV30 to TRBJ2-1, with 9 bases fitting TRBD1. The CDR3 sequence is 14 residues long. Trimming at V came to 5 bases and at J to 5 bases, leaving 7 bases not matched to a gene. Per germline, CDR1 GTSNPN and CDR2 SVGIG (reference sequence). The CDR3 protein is CAWDPGQGNNEQFF. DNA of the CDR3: TGTGCCTGGGATCCGGGACAGGGAAACAATGAGCAGTTCTTC.

CDR3 in amino acids: CASSFMDSPYGYTF. As DNA, the CDR3 is TGTGCCAGCAGCTTTATGGACAGTCCTTATGGCTACACCTTC. The chain uses TRBV5-4 and TRBJ1-2; D may be TRBD1 (6 bases). CDR1 is SGHNT and CDR2 is YYREEE in the germline V gene (reference sequence). The CDR3 is 14 residues long. Between the trimmed V and J ends, which lost 2 bases and 5 bases, there was a span of 13 bases.

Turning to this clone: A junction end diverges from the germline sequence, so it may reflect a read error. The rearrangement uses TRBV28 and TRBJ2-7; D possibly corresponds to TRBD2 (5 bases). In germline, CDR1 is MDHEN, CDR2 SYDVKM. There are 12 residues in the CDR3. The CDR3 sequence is CARSLGGNEQYF. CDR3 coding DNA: TGTGCCCGCAGCTTAGGAGGAAACGAGCAGTACTTC.